The clone carrying this TCR beta chain occurred many times. Its antigen is unknown. These data belong to a study of T cells in Graves' hyperthyroidism and ophthalmopathy. Study details: Staff took peripheral blood when the initial diagnosis was made, before any treatment began. General observations from the study: Most clonotypes expanded in the thyroid (above 0.001) were also present in blood.

Amplified TCR beta CDR3 regions came from RNA transcripts. Carried out on the TCR CDR3, a first-round RT-PCR used the HTBI primer set. TCRdb re-called the multiplex PCR reads through MiXCR, storing one row per CDR3 protein. The table lists about 420,000 distinct CDR3 sequences, 15% to 19% of them singletons. Patients having uncontrolled infection, another autoimmune disease, pregnancy or lactation were not included. The origin of this receptor is a young woman with Graves' hyperthyroidism. The sequenced material came from blood.

CDR3 DNA sequence: TGTGCCAGCAGTTTCGGGTGGGACAGGGTTAACTATGGCTACACCTTC. It specifies CASSFGWDRVNYGYTF. The V and J genes are TRBV12-3 or TRBV12-4 and TRBJ1-2, with 9 bases identical to TRBD1. With V trimmed by 3 bases and J by 1 base, 6 bases remained unmatched. The length of the CDR3 is 16 residues.